These 29 T cell receptor beta chains came from one sample sequenced in a study of T cells in Graves' hyperthyroidism and ophthalmopathy. Researchers took RNA transcripts and amplified the TCR beta CDR3 regions from them. Primed by the HTBI set, a first-round RT-PCR was run on the TCR CDR3. TCRdb itself ran the multiplex PCR reads through MiXCR, one entry per CDR3 protein. The sample consists of roughly 660,000 distinct CDR3 sequences, approximately 15% of them appearing once. What was sequenced was blood. These receptor sequences come from a man in his fifties with Graves' hyperthyroidism.

This clonotype has only a few counts. This sequence may be a read error, since a much larger clone differs from it by one base. The gene calls are TRBV18 and TRBJ2-1; unclear D gene. CDR3 length: 14 residues. Deletions cut 4 bases from V and 7 bases from J, with 14 bases between. The germline V gene encodes CDR1 KGHSH and CDR2 LQKENI. CDR3 residues: CASSLQESPNEQFF. In DNA form, the CDR3 reads TGTGCCAGCTCACTACAAGAATCGCCAAATGAGCAGTTCTTC.

This clonotype has just a few counts. The rearrangement uses TRBV25-1 and TRBJ1-5; D is possibly TRBD1 (6 bases). Germline V gene lookup returns CDR1 MGHDK and CDR2 SYGVNS. The CDR3 contains 16 residues. The ends were cut back, 2 bases at V and 4 bases at J, with 15 bases in the middle. For the CDR3, the DNA is TGTGCCAGCAGTGAAAGTCCCGGGGGCCTTAATCAGCCCCAGCATTTT. Protein product: CASSESPGGLNQPQHF.

This clonotype was seen repeatedly, ten times or more. The chain employs TRBV27 and TRBJ1-2; 7 bases align to TRBD1. The CDR3 extends over 15 amino acids. Trimming at V came to 5 bases and at J to 2 bases, leaving 8 bases not matched to a gene. Germline V gives CDR1 MNHEY, CDR2 SMNVEV (reference sequence). The CDR3 sequence is CASSPRQGSNYGYTF. The CDR3 DNA reads TGTGCCAGCAGTCCCAGACAGGGATCCAACTATGGCTACACCTTC.

This clonotype occurred once. The chain links TRBV28 to TRBJ1-5; possible D gene TRBD1, 5 bases. The V end lost 1 base, the J end lost 13 bases, and 17 bases lay between the germline ends. Germline CDR1 MDHEN, CDR2 SYDVKM. This CDR3 has 14 residues. The CDR3 coding sequence is TGTGCCAGCAGTTTATCAGGGAACAAGCCCCAGCAGCATTTT. This codes for CASSLSGNKPQQHF.

The chain has TRBV29-1 and TRBJ2-1; TRBD2 matches at 13 bases. V shed 6 bases and J 4 bases; nucleotides not matched to a gene: 6. This CDR3 comprises 15 residues. Germline loops: CDR1 SQVTM, CDR2 ANQGSEA. CDR3 amino acids: CSVAGTSGEYNEQFF. Here the CDR3 DNA reads TGCAGCGTGGCTGGGACTAGCGGGGAATACAATGAGCAGTTCTTC.

About this clonotype: Just one base apart from a much larger clone, this may be a read error. The V and J genes are TRBV28 and TRBJ1-1, with D unresolved. With 10 bases removed from V and 4 bases from J, the gap between germline ends came to 13 bases. The CDR3 spans 12 residues. The germline CDR1 and CDR2 sequences are MDHEN and SYDVKM. CDR3 coding DNA: TGTGCCACCGCCCTTACCCGCACTGAAGCTTTCTTT. This codes for CATALTRTEAFF.

This clonotype was seen many times. The chain links TRBV2 to TRBJ1-6; D remains unclear. Germline CDR1 is SNHLY and CDR2 is FYNNEI. The CDR3 consists of 17 residues. V was pared by 7 bases and J by 0 bases, with 16 bases between. CDR3 bases: TGTGCCAGCACCCCCGGACGGCCGAGCTCCTATAATTCACCCCTCCACTTT. This encodes CASTPGRPSSYNSPLHF.

Ten or more counts support this clonotype. The gene calls are TRBV12-3 or TRBV12-4 and TRBJ2-7, with 7 bases aligning to TRBD2. V gave up 5 bases and J gave up 4 bases; unmatched junction bases: 5. The CDR3 covers 13 residues. The CDR3 protein is CASSLGGKYEQYF. Here the CDR3 DNA reads TGTGCCAGCAGTCTGGGGGGGAAGTACGAGCAGTACTTC.

This clonotype appeared many times. The chain employs TRBV29-1 and TRBJ1-5; D remains ambiguous. CDR1 is SQVTM, CDR2 ANQGSEA, per germline. V lost 1 base to trimming and J lost 11 bases, with 12 bases between them. The CDR3 is 12 amino acids. CDR3 loop: CSVEGPSGTQHF. The CDR3 DNA reads TGCAGCGTTGAAGGGCCATCTGGGACCCAGCATTTT. Drawing the rest from reference TRBV29-1 and TRBJ1-5, the complete variable domain is SAVISQKPSRDICQRGTSLTIQCQVDSQVTMMFWYRQQPGQSLTLIATANQGSEATYESGFVIDKFPISRPNLTFSTLTVSNMSPEDSSIYLCSVEGPSGTQHFGDGTRLSIL.

This clonotype was detected many times. This chain uses TRBV12-3 or TRBV12-4 with TRBJ2-6; D perhaps matches TRBD1 (6 bases). The V end was cut by 1 base, the J end by 1 base, with 11 bases between. The CDR3 has 17 amino acids. The CDR3 region has the DNA TGTGCCAGCAGTTTAGGGCCAGGGGAGTCTGGGGCCAACGTCCTGACTTTC. Translation gives CASSLGPGESGANVLTF.

This clonotype was seen only a few times. The chain uses TRBV14 and TRBJ2-1, with 8 bases identical to TRBD2. Germline CDR1 SGHDN, CDR2 FVKESK. The junction had 19 bases not matched to a gene; V was cut back by 0 bases and J by 9 bases. This CDR3 contains 19 residues. The DNA for the CDR3 is TGTGCCAGCAGCCAAGATCGATTTCCGGGACTAGGCTTAAGAAGTGAGCAGTTCTTC. It specifies CASSQDRFPGLGLRSEQFF.

V usage is TRBV27 and J usage is TRBJ1-3; D may be TRBD1 (5 bases). The CDR3 loop spans 18 amino acids. The ends were cut back, 4 bases at V and 0 bases at J, with 19 bases in the middle. Germline V gene data show CDR1 as MNHEY and CDR2 as SMNVEV (reference sequence). The CDR3 DNA sequence: TGTGCCAGCAGTTATATGCAAGGGACCCTGGCCTCTGGAAACACCATATATTTT. Protein sequence: CASSYMQGTLASGNTIYF.

This clonotype was seen ten or more times. This chain uses TRBV5-1 with TRBJ2-7; D is perhaps TRBD1 (6 bases). This CDR3 region has 14 residues. The germline V gene encodes CDR1 SGHRS and CDR2 YFSETQ. V was clipped by 0 bases and J by 3 bases, with 10 bases between them. CDR3 protein: CASSLGTANYEQYF. CDR3 nucleotides: TGCGCCAGCAGCTTGGGGACAGCGAACTACGAGCAGTACTTC.

This clonotype occurred a few times. This sequence joins TRBV12-3 or TRBV12-4 and TRBJ2-1, with a possible D match to TRBD2 (7 bases). CDR3 length: 13 residues. V dropped 7 bases and J dropped 6 bases, with 13 bases sitting between them. The DNA of the CDR3 is TGTGCCAGCAAAAGAGGGGGGGGCAATGAGCAGTTCTTC. Translation: CASKRGGGNEQFF.

This clonotype was found many times. The chain couples TRBV2 to TRBJ1-6; weak D call: TRBD1 (6 bases). Looked up from germline, CDR1 is SNHLY and CDR2 is FYNNEI. Trimming cost V 2 bases and J 7 bases, with 12 bases left between them. The CDR3 spans 15 residues. This chain's CDR3 is CASSERPQGNSPLHF. The DNA for the CDR3 is TGTGCCAGCAGTGAACGGCCCCAGGGGAATTCACCCCTCCACTTT.

The chain employs TRBV20-1 and TRBJ1-6; maybe TRBD1 (6 bases). V lost 4 bases, J lost 10 bases, and 11 bases lay in between. The CDR3 runs to 12 residues. Per the germline V gene, CDR1 is DFQATT and CDR2 is SNEGSKA (reference sequence). The CDR3 DNA is TGCAGTGCTAAGGGGGGACACTCACCCCTCCACTTT. This codes for CSAKGGHSPLHF.

This clonotype was picked up many times. The chain uses TRBV6-1 and TRBJ2-7, with TRBD2 identical over 8 bases. Germline values: CDR1 MNHNS, CDR2 SASEGT. The J segment lost 4 bases and the V segment lost 0 bases, leaving 5 bases of the junction unmatched. CDR3 length: 15 residues. CDR3: CASSEAPASGYEQYF. The CDR3, as DNA: TGTGCCAGCAGTGAAGCTCCGGCTAGCGGGTACGAGCAGTACTTC.

This clonotype occurred many times. This sequence joins TRBV2 and TRBJ1-5; maybe TRBD1 (5 bases). Trimming pared 3 bases from V and 2 bases from J, leaving 17 bases between. Germline CDR1 SNHLY, CDR2 FYNNEI. This CDR3 has 17 residues. The CDR3 nucleotides are TGTGCCAGCAGTGATCCTAGCGGGACCTCCGGCAATCAGCCCCAGCATTTT. Its protein product is CASSDPSGTSGNQPQHF.

Concerning this clonotype itself: A much larger clonotype is one base distant, so this may be a read error. CDR3 nucleotide sequence: TGTGCCAGCGGATCCACAGGGAACTATGGCTACACCTTC. It encodes CASGSTGNYGYTF. The J gene is TRBJ1-2, the V gene TRBV28, with D tentatively TRBD1 (6 bases). Per the germline V gene, CDR1 is MDHEN and CDR2 is SYDVKM. The CDR3 contains 13 residues. V was shortened by 8 bases and J by 2 bases, with 12 bases between the two germline ends.

Ten or more counts support this clonotype. CDR3 protein: CASSLFGAFF. In nucleotides, the CDR3 is TGTGCCAGCAGCTTATTCGGAGCTTTCTTT. V is TRBV7-2 and J is TRBJ1-1; D gene ambiguous. This CDR3 region has 10 residues. Germline V CDR1 and CDR2: SGHTA, FQGNSA. Trimming pared 2 bases from V and 10 bases from J, leaving 5 bases between.

This rearrangement joins TRBV12-3 or TRBV12-4 to TRBJ2-7, with 10 bases aligning to TRBD2. Trimming removed 4 bases from V and 5 bases from J; junction bases left unmatched: 5. CDR3 size: 14 residues. This CDR3 reads CASSSSGRRNEQYF. CDR3 sequence (DNA): TGTGCCAGCAGTTCTAGCGGGAGACGAAACGAGCAGTACTTC.

This clonotype was picked up many times. The V gene is TRBV6-5, the J gene TRBJ1-2; no firm D call. This CDR3 comprises 12 residues. V lost 0 bases, J lost 4 bases, and 3 bases lay in between. CDR1 is MNHEY, CDR2 SVGAGI, per germline. The CDR3 nucleotides read TGTGCCAGCAGTTACTCGGGCTATGGCTACACCTTC. Amino acids: CASSYSGYGYTF.

A few counts support this clonotype. The chain's CDR3 is CASSIRGLSSGANVLTF. The CDR3 region has the DNA TGTGCCAGTAGTATAAGGGGCCTGAGCTCTGGGGCCAACGTCCTGACTTTC. The chain couples TRBV19 to TRBJ2-6, with a possible D match to TRBD1 (5 bases). Germline CDR1 reads LNHDA; CDR2 reads SQIVND (reference sequence). The CDR3 contains 17 residues. Between the trimmed V and J ends, which lost 2 bases and 0 bases, there was a span of 11 bases.

The sample holds many counts of this clonotype. This CDR3 is CASRARQGRSPNEKLFF. CDR3 coding DNA: TGTGCCAGCAGGGCACGACAGGGTCGATCGCCTAATGAAAAACTGTTTTTT. This chain joins TRBV6-1 and TRBJ1-4, with 7 positions matching TRBD1. CDR3 length: 17 amino acids. CDR1 and CDR2 (germline): MNHNS, SASEGT. The V segment lost 6 bases and the J segment 3 bases; nucleotides outside the gene matches: 13.

This clonotype showed up just a few times. The rearrangement uses TRBV12-3 or TRBV12-4 and TRBJ2-6; TRBD1 might be the D (5 bases). The CDR3 sequence is 13 residues long. Trimming took 5 bases from V and 10 from J, leaving 12 bases between them. In nucleotides, the CDR3 is TGTGCCAGCAGTCGGACACGGAAGAACGTCCTGACTTTC. It is translated as CASSRTRKNVLTF.

The chain recombines TRBV5-1 with TRBJ2-1, with 11 nucleotides matching TRBD2. Germline CDR1 is SGHRS and CDR2 is YFSETQ. This CDR3 is built from 17 residues. With V trimmed by 0 bases and J by 0 bases, 2 bases remained unmatched. The CDR3: CASSLATSGGSYNEQFF. The CDR3 coding sequence is TGCGCCAGCAGCTTGGCTACTAGCGGGGGCTCCTACAATGAGCAGTTCTTC.

Only one count was recorded for this clonotype. The missing conserved phenylalanine or tryptophan at the end of this CDR3 makes a read error likely. The chain uses TRBV27 and TRBJ1-2, with D unresolved. CDR3 length: 11 amino acids. The germline CDR1 and CDR2 sequences are MNHEY and SMNVEV (reference sequence). V lost 6 bases and J 4 bases, leaving 6 bases between the germline ends. CDR3 protein: CASRGSYGYTY. CDR3 coding DNA: TGTGCCAGCAGAGGTAGCTATGGCTACACCTAC.

Of note for this clonotype: A read error is possible here, since a much larger clone lies one base away. This sequence joins TRBV20-1 and TRBJ2-5; D may be TRBD1 (6 bases). The CDR3 length is 15 residues. CDR1 is DFQATT, CDR2 SNEGSKA, per germline (reference sequence). The CDR3 region is CSATIQGTPQEAQYF. The DNA of the CDR3 is TGCAGTGCCACAATACAGGGCACCCCTCAAGAGGCCCAGTACTTC.

The sample holds a few counts of this clonotype. CDR3 protein: CASSSRQQQETQYF. CDR3 DNA sequence: TGTGCCAGCAGCTCTCGACAGCAACAAGAGACCCAGTACTTC. This chain links TRBV7-9 with TRBJ2-5; tentatively, D is TRBD1 (5 bases). The CDR3 contains 14 residues. V was cut by 4 bases and J by 2 bases, with 11 bases left in between. Per germline, CDR1 SEHNR and CDR2 FQNEAQ (reference sequence).